The rows below give T cell receptor beta chains drawn from one sample of a study of Ad26.COV2.S vaccination and SARS-CoV-2 variants. TCRdb keeps only in-frame clones here, not all; method: immunoSEQ multiplex PCR. The sample holds 400,000 to 500,000 clones, roughly nine tenths seen once. This specimen was peripheral blood, taken in a trial of Ad26.COV2.S vaccine versus placebo. The origin of the receptors is a person aged 18-65 years who received the Ad26.COV2.S COVID-19 vaccine or a placebo. Both conserved end residues are part of each CDR3. D genes are given only for firm matches. The size of a clone is reported for some rows only, either as once, few or many, or as a class for expanded clones.

d_call	v_call	clone_size	j_call	cdr3_aa	cdr3_nt
TRBD1	TRBV5-4	-	TRBJ2-5	CASSQDRGRETQYF	TGTGCCAGCAGCCAGGACAGGGGGCGAGAGACCCAGTACTTC
TRBD1	TRBV4-3	-	TRBJ1-2	CASSQDPGRGHGYTF	TGCGCCAGCAGCCAAGACCCGGGCAGGGGGCATGGCTACACCTTC
TRBD2	TRBV4-3	-	TRBJ2-1	CASSQGSTGGEISRQFF	TGCGCCAGCAGCCAAGGCAGTACGGGGGGAGAAATAAGTCGGCAGTTCTTC
-	TRBV21-1	-	TRBJ2-3	CASSIQGLSTDTQYF	TGTGCCAGCAGCATCCAGGGTCTCAGCACAGATACGCAGTATTTT
-	TRBV6-6	-	TRBJ1-5	CASSPQDGNQPQHF	TGTGCCAGCAGTCCGCAGGACGGCAATCAGCCCCAGCATTTT
-	TRBV19	-	TRBJ1-4	CASSIVGHTAEKLFF	TGTGCCAGTAGTATAGTGGGCCACACGGCCGAAAAACTGTTTTTT
-	TRBV27	-	TRBJ2-1	CASSLVGNLLINEQFF	TGTGCCAGCAGTTTAGTAGGTAACCTACTTATCAATGAGCAGTTCTTC
-	TRBV29-1	-	TRBJ1-4	CSARRAWGEKLFF	TGCAGCGCTAGGCGGGCATGGGGAGAAAAACTGTTTTTT
TRBD2	TRBV2	few	TRBJ2-2	CASSRIPTSGRGTGELFF	TGTGCCAGCAGCCGCATCCCTACTAGCGGGAGGGGTACCGGGGAGCTGTTTTTT
-	TRBV7-8	-	TRBJ2-2	CASIETGELFF	TGTGCCAGCATCGAAACCGGGGAGCTGTTTTTT
-	TRBV28	once	TRBJ1-5	CASSLSRGVPAQPQHF	TGTGCCAGCAGTTTATCGCGGGGGGTGCCGGCTCAGCCCCAGCATTTT
TRBD2	TRBV4-3	-	TRBJ2-3	CASSQGTSPVFGAQYF	TGCGCCAGCAGCCAAGGGACTAGCCCCGTGTTCGGAGCGCAGTATTTT
-	TRBV7-9	-	TRBJ2-1	CASSLRLDNEQFF	TGTGCCAGCAGCTTACGACTAGACAATGAGCAGTTCTTC
-	TRBV18	few	TRBJ1-5	CASSPEAGLPQHF	TGTGCCAGCTCACCAGAGGCGGGGCTACCCCAGCATTTT
-	TRBV28	-	TRBJ1-2	CASSRAGYGYTF	TGTGCCAGCAGTCGCGCGGGCTATGGCTACACCTTC
TRBD1	TRBV6-1	-	TRBJ2-7	CASSDMRDRAFEQYF	TGTGCCAGCAGTGACATGCGAGACAGGGCATTCGAGCAGTACTTC